A selection of T cell receptor beta chains follows, all from one sample in a study of blood T cell repertoires in COVID-19. Only in-frame clones appear in the TCRdb table, and some are missing; sequencing was by immunoSEQ multiplex PCR. Here the sample spans 300,000 to 350,000 clones, around 90% being singletons. The sample was peripheral blood. The receptors come from a woman in her thirties or forties with COVID-19, enrolled during active disease. Each CDR3 is given with its conserved first and last residue. Each record gives: clone size, J gene, D gene, V gene, CDR3 protein. A D gene is named only where the DNA matches it firmly. Size is omitted from some rows. Given values are once, few, many or a class for expanded clones.

abundance: .; j_gene: TRBJ1-2; d_gene: .; v_gene: TRBV24-1; CDR3aa: CATSAYKGDYGYTF
abundance: .; j_gene: TRBJ2-7; d_gene: .; v_gene: TRBV5-1; CDR3aa: CASSRQPPSYEQYF
abundance: .; j_gene: TRBJ1-3; d_gene: TRBD1; v_gene: TRBV19; CDR3aa: CASSTTGDRGNTIYF
abundance: .; j_gene: TRBJ2-1; d_gene: TRBD2; v_gene: TRBV28; CDR3aa: CASKLAGGNNEQFF
abundance: once; j_gene: TRBJ2-7; d_gene: TRBD2; v_gene: TRBV7-8; CDR3aa: CASSLAGTRNEQYF
abundance: .; j_gene: TRBJ1-3; d_gene: .; v_gene: TRBV6-5; CDR3aa: CASSSQGNSGNTIYF
abundance: .; j_gene: TRBJ2-5; d_gene: TRBD1; v_gene: TRBV28; CDR3aa: CASSPRTGGVRETQYF
abundance: .; j_gene: TRBJ2-4; d_gene: .; v_gene: TRBV6-2/TRBV6-3; CDR3aa: CASSHRDGKNIQYF
abundance: .; j_gene: TRBJ1-6; d_gene: .; v_gene: TRBV28; CDR3aa: CASSGRGDSPLHF
abundance: .; j_gene: TRBJ2-1; d_gene: TRBD1; v_gene: TRBV27; CDR3aa: CASSLTGGSYNEQFF
abundance: once; j_gene: TRBJ2-3; d_gene: TRBD1; v_gene: TRBV7-2; CDR3aa: CASSVDRATSTDTQYF
abundance: .; j_gene: TRBJ2-1; d_gene: TRBD2; v_gene: TRBV28; CDR3aa: CASRLAPSYNEQFF
abundance: .; j_gene: TRBJ2-2; d_gene: .; v_gene: TRBV30; CDR3aa: CAVNRDRSANTGELFF
abundance: .; j_gene: TRBJ2-5; d_gene: .; v_gene: TRBV3-1/TRBV3-2; CDR3aa: CASSQPREGGLDHSEKETQYF
abundance: .; j_gene: TRBJ2-7; d_gene: .; v_gene: TRBV5-1; CDR3aa: CASSLPTGSQEQYF
abundance: .; j_gene: TRBJ1-2; d_gene: .; v_gene: TRBV29-1; CDR3aa: CSVDGQGYGYTF
abundance: .; j_gene: TRBJ1-1; d_gene: TRBD1; v_gene: TRBV2; CDR3aa: CASSQGAMNTEAFF
abundance: few; j_gene: TRBJ1-6; d_gene: .; v_gene: TRBV7-3; CDR3aa: CAGVWQSPNQYNSPLHF
abundance: .; j_gene: TRBJ1-2; d_gene: .; v_gene: TRBV28; CDR3aa: CASSPGGPLHYGYTF
abundance: .; j_gene: TRBJ2-3; d_gene: .; v_gene: TRBV28; CDR3aa: CASCFPTSSTDTQYF
abundance: .; j_gene: TRBJ1-3; d_gene: .; v_gene: TRBV7-2; CDR3aa: CASSLVPGITGNTIYF
abundance: .; j_gene: TRBJ2-7; d_gene: TRBD1; v_gene: TRBV3-1/TRBV3-2; CDR3aa: CASSQGPTGTYEQYF
abundance: .; j_gene: TRBJ1-6; d_gene: TRBD1; v_gene: TRBV19; CDR3aa: CASSPLRDSRNSPLHF
abundance: .; j_gene: TRBJ2-2; d_gene: TRBD2; v_gene: TRBV25-1; CDR3aa: CASRIAGQTNTGELFF
abundance: .; j_gene: TRBJ1-1; d_gene: .; v_gene: TRBV5-1; CDR3aa: CASSLGGGLDEAFF
abundance: few; j_gene: TRBJ1-6; d_gene: .; v_gene: TRBV15; CDR3aa: CATSRRGWNSPLHF